The T cell receptor (beta chain) described here comes from a study of identical twins. Notes on the study in general: Invariant populations such as MAIT and iNKT cells could partly muddle zero-insertion analyses.

Template switching (which added a universal primer site) was used, and cDNA carried unique molecular identifiers. MiXCR, run by TCRdb on the 5' RACE reads, gives a single entry per CDR3 protein. Here the sample spans hundreds of thousands of distinct CDR3 sequences, 7.5% being singletons. This CDR3 has 16 amino acids. CDR1 and CDR2 (germline): SGHDT, YYEEEE. The V and J ends lost 4 bases and 4 bases, in that order; junction bases with no gene match: 9. This clonotype was picked up many times. Its antigen is still unknown. These data are also associated with another study on yellow fever vaccine responses in identical twins. That paper adds: As reported, the vaccine T cell response of twins seemed partly convergent and partly personalized.

This sequence was found in a woman aged 18-35 years in good health. The rearrangement uses TRBV5-6 and TRBJ2-2; 8 positions match TRBD1. Input material: memory (CD45RO+) T cells sorted from blood. The CDR3 nucleotides read TGTGCCAGCAGCCACACGATCGACAGGGGCACCGGGGAGCTGTTTTTT. Residues: CASSHTIDRGTGELFF.